Each of the 29 T cell receptor beta chains below was sequenced from the same sample in a study of regulatory T cells. The PCR used 52 TRBV and 13 TRBJ primers. Data came from immunoSEQ multiplex PCR; TCRdb stores just in-frame clones and leaves some out. The profile shows roughly 32,000 clones, roughly 90% of them singletons. Findings and caveats of the study: Hydrophobic residues at CDR3 positions 6 and 7 were enriched in conventional CD4+ T cells of CD3G-deficient patients.

These receptors have no identified antigens. Material for sequencing was conventional CD4+ T cells sorted from blood. The receptors were gathered from a person aged 18 to 35 with CD3G deficiency.

V gene TRBV5-1 combines with J gene TRBJ1-1; D may be TRBD1 (6 bases). The CDR3 is made up of 20 amino acids. Per germline, CDR1 SGHRS and CDR2 YFSETQ. V was clipped by 0 bases and J by 5 bases, with 29 bases between them. The CDR3 reads CASSLAPRTGNTAQWTEAFF. CDR3 nucleotides: TGCGCCAGCAGCTTGGCCCCCCGAACAGGGAACACCGCACAGTGGACTGAAGCTTTCTTT.

The chain joins TRBV18 to TRBJ2-5; no definite D call. Germline lookup yields CDR1 KGHSH and CDR2 LQKENI. CDR3 size: 13 residues. Trimming left V 3 bases short and J 4 bases short, with 9 bases between. The DNA for the CDR3 is TGTGCCAGCTCACCGGTGAATGGAGAGACCCAGTACTTC. It codes for CASSPVNGETQYF.

The rearrangement links TRBV6-1 to TRBJ2-7; 7 bases are shared with TRBD1. This CDR3 region has 11 residues. V dropped 10 bases and J dropped 6; count of bases not matched to a gene: 6. The germline V gene has CDR1 MNHNS and CDR2 SASEGT. CDR3 DNA: TGTGCCACCTCACAGGGGACCGAGCAGTACTTC. It specifies CATSQGTEQYF.

The genes are TRBV7-8 and TRBJ2-5, with D tentatively TRBD1 or TRBD2 (5 bases each). This CDR3 is 14 amino acids long. Trimming removed 3 bases at V and 2 bases at J, with 10 bases between. CDR1 and CDR2 (germline): SGHVS, FQNEAQ. This chain's CDR3 is CASSFGTPQETQYF. The CDR3 nucleotides read TGTGCCAGCAGCTTCGGGACCCCACAAGAGACCCAGTACTTC. The whole variable domain, filled in from reference TRBV7-8 and TRBJ2-5, reads GAGVSQSPRYKVAKRGQDVALRCDPISGHVSLFWYQQALGQGPEFLTYFQNEAQLDKSGLPSDRFFAERPEGSVSTLKIQRTQQEDSAVYLCASSFGTPQETQYFGPGTRLLVL.

J is TRBJ2-7 and V is TRBV28; the D call may be TRBD1 or TRBD2 (6 bases each). The V and J ends lost 6 bases and 9 bases respectively, with 21 bases between them. The CDR3 has 14 residues. CDR1 MDHEN and CDR2 SYDVKM come from the germline V gene. The CDR3 loop is CASSLGGSVRVQYF. CDR3 in DNA: TGTGCCAGCAGCCTAGGGGGGTCGGTCCGCGTGCAGTACTTC.

The sample holds one count of this clone. The chain recombines TRBV6-1 with TRBJ1-1; D gene ambiguous. V dropped 4 bases and J dropped 5 bases, with 14 bases sitting between them. Germline assignment: CDR1 MNHNS and CDR2 SASEGT. The CDR3 loop spans 14 amino acids. The DNA of the CDR3 is TGTGCCAGCAGTGCCAGAGCCCTGTTAACTGAAGCTTTCTTT. This gives the protein CASSARALLTEAFF.

This clone was detected a few times. The gene calls are TRBV6-1 and TRBJ2-1, with D maybe TRBD1 (5 bases). Germline V gene lookup returns CDR1 MNHNS and CDR2 SASEGT. Trimming removed 1 base at V and 6 bases at J, with 7 bases between. This CDR3 has 13 residues. The CDR3 region is CASSEEGLNEQFF. CDR3 coding DNA: TGTGCCAGCAGTGAAGAGGGGCTCAATGAGCAGTTCTTC.

The rearrangement links TRBV11-3 to TRBJ2-7, with D uncertain. This CDR3 has 13 amino acids. Germline V gene lookup returns CDR1 SGHNT and CDR2 YENEEA. Trimming cost V 1 base and J 6 bases, with 10 bases left between them. CDR3 sequence: CASSLGFTGEQYF. As DNA, the CDR3 is TGTGCCAGCAGCTTAGGATTCACCGGCGAGCAGTACTTC.

The V gene is TRBV27, the J gene TRBJ2-5, with no clear D. Germline V gene lookup returns CDR1 MNHEY and CDR2 SMNVEV (reference sequence). The germline V and J ends were trimmed by 3 bases and 9 bases, with 11 bases remaining between them. The CDR3 length is 12 residues. CDR3 loop: CASSFLYRAQYF. CDR3 DNA: TGTGCCAGCAGTTTTCTCTATAGGGCCCAGTACTTC.

The chain joins TRBV12-5 to TRBJ2-3, with 11 bases identical to TRBD1. V lost 7 bases and J lost 6; bases outside the gene matches: 6. The CDR3 is 14 amino acids. Germline CDR1 is LGHNT and CDR2 is FRNRAP. CDR3 bases: TGTGCTAGTGCCATAGGACAGGGGGCGGATACGCAGTATTTT. Translating it yields CASAIGQGADTQYF. Variable domain in full (rest from reference TRBV12-5 and TRBJ2-3): DARVTQTPRHKVTEMGQEVTMRCQPILGHNTVFWYRQTMMQGLELLAYFRNRAPLDDSGMPKDRFSAEMPDATLATLKIQPSEPRDSAVYFCASAIGQGADTQYFGPGTRLTVL.

The chain combines TRBV6-1 with TRBJ2-2; D is possibly TRBD1 (6 bases). The germline V and J ends were trimmed by 6 bases and 3 bases, with 14 bases remaining between them. This CDR3 is built from 15 residues. Germline lookup yields CDR1 MNHNS and CDR2 SASEGT. CDR3 sequence reads: CASSSRGHYTGELFF. In DNA form, the CDR3 reads TGTGCCAGCAGCTCCCGGGGACACTACACCGGGGAGCTGTTTTTT.

The chain is built from TRBV28 and TRBJ2-5; 9 bases line up with TRBD1. The CDR3 has 14 residues. Losses at the gene ends were 6 bases for V and 2 bases for J; bases not matched to a gene: 4. Per the germline V gene, CDR1 is MDHEN and CDR2 is SYDVKM. The CDR3, as DNA: TGTGCCAGCAGCCGGGACAGGGATCAAGAGACCCAGTACTTC. Translated, it gives CASSRDRDQETQYF.

This clone has only a few counts. The chain is built from TRBV6-1 and TRBJ2-7, with D perhaps being TRBD1 or TRBD2 (5 bases each). Trimming left V 6 bases short and J 1 base short, with 10 bases between. Germline assignment: CDR1 MNHNS and CDR2 SASEGT. There are 13 residues in the CDR3. The CDR3 DNA is TGTGCCAGCAGCCGGGACGGGTCCTACGAGCAGTACTTC. Translation: CASSRDGSYEQYF.

The chain has TRBV7-9 and TRBJ2-3; D is ambiguous. From germline, CDR1 is SEHNR and CDR2 FQNEAQ (reference sequence). V was clipped by 5 bases and J by 3 bases, with 9 bases between them. The CDR3 runs 13 residues. DNA for the CDR3: TGTGCCAGCAGCCGAGGCCTAACAGATACGCAGTATTTT. Amino acids: CASSRGLTDTQYF.

This clone showed up just once. The chain employs TRBV19 and TRBJ2-3; D is uncertain. The ends were cut back, 1 base at V and 6 bases at J, with 14 bases in the middle. CDR1 and CDR2 from the germline V gene are LNHDA and SQIVND (reference sequence). There are 15 residues in the CDR3. CDR3 region: CASSIGEAPEDTQYF. In DNA form, the CDR3 reads TGTGCCAGTAGTATAGGCGAGGCCCCTGAGGATACGCAGTATTTT.

The V gene is TRBV10-2, the J gene TRBJ1-6, with 7 positions matching TRBD1. CDR1 is WSHSY and CDR2 is SAAADI in the germline V gene. Trimming removed 7 bases from V and 8 bases from J; junction bases left unmatched: 14. The CDR3 spans 16 residues. The CDR3 nucleotides read TGCGCCAGCACTCAAGGGGGCGGAAGGAGGGATTCACCCCTCCACTTT. It is translated as CASTQGGGRRDSPLHF.

This clone was seen a single time. The chain couples TRBV6-1 to TRBJ1-3, with a weak D call TRBD1 (5 bases). The CDR3 length is 14 residues. Germline CDR1 reads MNHNS; CDR2 reads SASEGT. The V and J ends lost 6 bases and 3 bases respectively, with 12 bases between them. The CDR3 DNA follows: TGTGCCAGCAGCCCGGGGCCGGTTGGAAACACCATATATTTT. This gives the protein CASSPGPVGNTIYF.

The V gene is TRBV4-1, the J gene TRBJ2-5; 9 nucleotides line up with TRBD1. With V trimmed by 1 base and J by 2 bases, 2 bases remained unmatched. CDR3 length: 15 amino acids. Germline CDR1 MGHRA, CDR2 YSYEKL. The CDR3 DNA sequence: TGCGCCAGCAGCCAAGGACAGGGGGATCAAGAGACCCAGTACTTC. As protein: CASSQGQGDQETQYF.

The V call is TRBV28, the J call TRBJ2-7; TRBD1 is a possible D gene (6 bases). The CDR3 length is 17 residues. V was cut by 2 bases and J by 4 bases, with 21 bases left in between. CDR1 and CDR2 (germline): MDHEN, SYDVKM. The CDR3 region is CASSLGGRGSEGYEQYF. CDR3 nucleotides: TGTGCCAGCAGTTTAGGGGGTAGGGGGTCCGAGGGGTACGAGCAGTACTTC.

V and J are TRBV10-3 and TRBJ2-1; 13 bases map to TRBD2. Trimming took 6 bases from V and 7 from J; bases not matched to a gene: 3. The CDR3 spans 14 residues. Germline CDR1 is ENHRY and CDR2 is SYGVKD. This CDR3 is CAISSGLAGNEQFF. The CDR3, as DNA: TGTGCCATCAGCTCGGGACTAGCGGGGAATGAGCAGTTCTTC.

The V gene is TRBV28, the J gene TRBJ2-5; 11 nucleotides match TRBD2. This CDR3 has 15 residues. Germline V CDR1 and CDR2: MDHEN, SYDVKM. With V trimmed by 4 bases and J by 5 bases, 6 bases remained unmatched. CDR3 DNA: TGTGCCAGCAGTTCCGGGACTAGCGGTGGGGAGACCCAGTACTTC. Its protein is CASSSGTSGGETQYF.

The J gene is TRBJ2-3, the V gene TRBV6-1; no definite D call. Deletions cut 3 bases from V and 6 bases from J, with 10 bases between. This CDR3 comprises 13 residues. The germline CDR1 and CDR2 sequences are MNHNS and SASEGT. CDR3 in amino acids: CASSDRNKDTQYF. CDR3 nucleotides: TGTGCCAGCAGTGATAGGAATAAGGATACGCAGTATTTT.

This chain's CDR3 is CASSLAEGGEQYF. CDR3 DNA sequence: TGTGCCAGCAGCTTAGCGGAGGGGGGAGAGCAGTACTTC. The rearrangement uses TRBV7-6 and TRBJ2-7; D is possibly TRBD1 or TRBD2 (6 bases each). The V end was cut by 0 bases, the J end by 7 bases, with 10 bases between. CDR3 length: 13 residues. CDR1 and CDR2 (germline): SGHVS, FNYEAQ.

In its sample, this clone ranks as medium-sized (0.01 to 0.1%). Different DNA sequences within this sample yield the same CDR3. The V and J genes are TRBV7-8 and TRBJ1-1, with 9 bases matching TRBD1. V lost 5 bases to trimming and J lost 4 bases; unmatched junction nucleotides: 2. CDR1 is SGHVS, CDR2 FQNEAQ, per germline. This CDR3 comprises 13 residues. The CDR3 nucleotides read TGTGCCAGCAGCCTGACAGGGGGCACTGAAGCTTTCTTT. Residues: CASSLTGGTEAFF.

The count of this clone is one. The chain combines TRBV21-1 with TRBJ1-2. TRBV21-1 is termed a pseudogene. This CDR3 region has 10 residues. CDR3 region: CASSSGGYTF. Written as DNA, the CDR3 is TGTGCCAGCAGCTCCGGTGGCTACACCTTC.

This sequence joins TRBV7-9 and TRBJ1-3; no clear D gene. This CDR3 comprises 16 residues. V was pared by 5 bases and J by 0 bases, with 14 bases between. The germline CDR1 and CDR2 sequences are SEHNR and FQNEAQ (reference sequence). The CDR3 region has the DNA TGTGCCAGCAGCCGGGGAGGGCCGTTCTCTGGAAACACCATATATTTT. Residues: CASSRGGPFSGNTIYF.

This clone has just one count. The V gene is TRBV18, the J gene TRBJ2-1; tentatively, D is TRBD2 (5 bases). Germline lookup yields CDR1 KGHSH and CDR2 LQKENI. The CDR3 runs to 16 residues. V dropped 3 bases and J dropped 4 bases, with 16 bases sitting between them. CDR3 region: CASSPMAASQYNEQFF. Written as DNA, the CDR3 is TGTGCCAGCTCACCTATGGCGGCTAGCCAATACAATGAGCAGTTCTTC.

The rearrangement joins TRBV28 to TRBJ2-5, with 8 bases aligning to TRBD2. Germline loops: CDR1 MDHEN, CDR2 SYDVKM. After removal of 5 bases from V and 6 bases from J, the junction contained 11 bases not matched to a gene. The CDR3 covers 15 residues. CDR3: CASSLGGASTKTQYF. For the CDR3, the DNA is TGTGCCAGCAGTCTCGGGGGGGCTAGTACGAAGACCCAGTACTTC.

V and J are TRBV28 and TRBJ1-4, with 8 positions matching TRBD1. The CDR3 extends over 17 amino acids. Germline lookup yields CDR1 MDHEN and CDR2 SYDVKM. Trimming cost V 4 bases and J 4 bases; bases outside gene matches: 11. CDR3 coding DNA: TGTGCCAGCAGTTGGGCAGGGGGCCTCGCGGGTAATGAAAAACTGTTTTTT. Its translation is CASSWAGGLAGNEKLFF.